This T cell receptor beta chain was captured in a study of breast tumors, draining lymph nodes, adjacent tissues. General study findings and limits: Tumors had less TCR diversity than lymph nodes, more than nontumor tissue.

V lost 0 bases, J lost 5 bases, and 16 bases lay in between. In germline, CDR1 is DFQATT, CDR2 SNEGSKA (reference sequence). This CDR3 region has 15 residues. This clonotype was counted at least ten times. Its specificity is unknown. In TCRdb, the multiplex PCR reads were re-called with MiXCR into one record per CDR3 protein. In the table there are approximately 280,000 distinct CDR3 sequences, around 30% of which are singletons. Axillary draining lymph nodes of breast cancer patients supplied the node samples. The rearrangement joins TRBV20-1 to TRBJ2-5; D is possibly TRBD2 (5 bases). This TCR was recovered from a female donor with breast cancer. Some clones in this sample may be carry-over from other donors' samples. Input material: axillary lymph node tissue. The CDR3 sequence: CSARDSLPWRETQYF. The CDR3 region has the DNA TGCAGTGCTAGAGATTCCTTGCCATGGAGGGAGACCCAGTACTTC.